This T cell receptor beta chain was identified in a study of cytomegalovirus exposure and HLA in healthy donors. The PCR had 60 Vbeta and 13 Jbeta primers. Only in-frame clones appear in the TCRdb table, and some are missing; sequencing was by immunoSEQ multiplex PCR. The sample gives more than 95,000 clones, around 77% of which show up once; about 15% is in the top ten. The study, taken as a whole, reports: A previous analysis found most TCR beta V segments productive roughly 90% or roughly 30% of the time.

This clone was found a few times. The antigen is undetermined. All donors participated as healthy donors of bone marrow. The sequenced material came from PBMCs. This TCR came from a man aged 45 to 65 in good health and CMV-seropositive.

This chain's CDR3 is CASSSRDRGTEAFF. For the CDR3, the DNA is TGTGCCAGCAGCTCCCGGGACAGGGGCACTGAAGCTTTCTTT. The chain recombines TRBV7-2 with TRBJ1-1; the match to TRBD1 covers 10 bases. The CDR3 has 14 amino acids. V trimming: 4 bases; J trimming: 4 bases; junction bases outside the gene matches: 3. The germline CDR1 and CDR2 sequences are SGHTA and FQGNSA.